The text below deals with one T cell receptor beta chain. The sample comes from a study of blood T cell repertoires in COVID-19. Looking at the study overall: Some COVID-19 samples were acute and others convalescent; all came from the United States, Italy and Spain. Nucleic acid was either cDNA or gDNA, and it came from T cells, B-cell-depleted T cells, or PBMCs.

In the source study's methods: Reference gene primer amplification gave nucleated cell count estimates. TCRdb's copy holds only in-frame clones and misses some; the assay was immunoSEQ multiplex PCR. D and trimming were read from the DNA, whereas the V and J calls and clone size are those reported in that table. Here the sample spans about 120,000 clones, roughly four fifths being singletons. The CDR3 loop spans 14 amino acids. Germline V lookup: CDR1 MNHEY, CDR2 SMNVEV (reference sequence). Trimming removed 7 bases at V and 6 bases at J, with 15 bases between. Patients of the Seattle cohort, enrolled during active infection, were followed longitudinally.

The sequencing input was peripheral blood. The receptor was derived from a man in his thirties or forties with COVID-19, enrolled during active disease. The chain is built from TRBV27 and TRBJ2-2; D might be TRBD2 (6 bases). The DNA for the CDR3 is TGTGCCAGCAAGCTTAGCGGAGGGTCCGGGGAGCTGTTTTTT. It yields the protein CASKLSGGSGELFF.